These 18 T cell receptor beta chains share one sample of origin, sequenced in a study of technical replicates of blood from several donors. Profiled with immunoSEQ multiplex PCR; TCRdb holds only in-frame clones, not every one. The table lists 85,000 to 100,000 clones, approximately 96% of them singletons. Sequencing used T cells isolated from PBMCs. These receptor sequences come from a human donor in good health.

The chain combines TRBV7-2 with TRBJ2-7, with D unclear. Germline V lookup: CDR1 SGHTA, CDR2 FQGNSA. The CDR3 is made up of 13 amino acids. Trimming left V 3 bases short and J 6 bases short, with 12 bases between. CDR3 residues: CASSFGPNPEQYF. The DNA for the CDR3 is TGTGCCAGCAGCTTTGGGCCGAACCCCGAGCAGTACTTC.

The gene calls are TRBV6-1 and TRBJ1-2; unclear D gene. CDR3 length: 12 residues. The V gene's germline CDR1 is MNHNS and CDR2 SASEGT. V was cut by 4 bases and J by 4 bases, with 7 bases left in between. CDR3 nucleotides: TGTGCCAGCAGTGGGAACAGCTATGGCTACACCTTC. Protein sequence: CASSGNSYGYTF.

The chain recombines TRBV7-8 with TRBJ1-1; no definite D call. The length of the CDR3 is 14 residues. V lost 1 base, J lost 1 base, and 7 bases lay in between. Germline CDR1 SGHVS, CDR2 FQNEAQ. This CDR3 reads CASSLGAGNTEAFF. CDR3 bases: TGTGCCAGCAGCTTAGGAGCTGGGAACACTGAAGCTTTCTTT.

The CDR3 protein is CASSPRQGNTGELFF. CDR3 sequence (DNA): TGTGCCAGCTCACCACGGCAGGGGAACACCGGGGAGCTGTTTTTT. V usage is TRBV18 and J usage is TRBJ2-2; TRBD1 is a possible D gene (5 bases). CDR1 is KGHSH and CDR2 is LQKENI in the germline V gene. CDR3 length equals 15 residues. The V end lost 1 base, the J end lost 1 base, and 7 bases lay between the germline ends.

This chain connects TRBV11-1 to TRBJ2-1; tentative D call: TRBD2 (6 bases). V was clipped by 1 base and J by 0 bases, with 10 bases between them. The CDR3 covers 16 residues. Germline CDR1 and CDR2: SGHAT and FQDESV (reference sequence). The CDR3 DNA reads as TGTGCCAGCAGCTTAGGCGGGGTGTCCTCCTACAATGAGCAGTTCTTC. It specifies CASSLGGVSSYNEQFF. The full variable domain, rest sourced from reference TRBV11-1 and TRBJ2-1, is EAEVAQSPRYKITEKSQAVAFWCDPISGHATLYWYRQILGQGPELLVQFQDESVVDDSQLPKDRFSAERLKGVDSTLKIQPAELGDSAMYLCASSLGGVSSYNEQFFGPGTRLTVL.

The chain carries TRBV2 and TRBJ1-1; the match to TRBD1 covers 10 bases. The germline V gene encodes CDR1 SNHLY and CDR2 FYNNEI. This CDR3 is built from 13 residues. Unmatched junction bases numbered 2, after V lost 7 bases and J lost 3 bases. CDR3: CASMGTGDTEAFF. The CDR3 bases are TGTGCCAGCATGGGGACAGGGGACACTGAAGCTTTCTTT. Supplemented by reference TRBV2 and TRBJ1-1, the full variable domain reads EPEVTQTPSHQVTQMGQEVILRCVPISNHLYFYWYRQILGQKVEFLVSFYNNEISEKSEIFDDQFSVERPDGSNFTLKIRSTKLEDSAMYFCASMGTGDTEAFFGQGTRLTVV.

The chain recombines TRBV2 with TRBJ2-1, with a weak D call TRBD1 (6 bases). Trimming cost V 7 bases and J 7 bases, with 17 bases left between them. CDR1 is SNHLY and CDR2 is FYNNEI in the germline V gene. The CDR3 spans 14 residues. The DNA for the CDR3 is TGTGCCAGCACCCGGGACATCTTTAAAAATGAGCAGTTCTTC. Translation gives CASTRDIFKNEQFF.

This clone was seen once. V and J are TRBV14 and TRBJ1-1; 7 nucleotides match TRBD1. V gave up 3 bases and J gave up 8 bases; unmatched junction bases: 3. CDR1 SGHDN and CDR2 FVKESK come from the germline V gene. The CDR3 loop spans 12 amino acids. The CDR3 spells CASSQTGQEAFF. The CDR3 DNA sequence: TGTGCCAGCAGCCAGACGGGACAGGAAGCTTTCTTT.

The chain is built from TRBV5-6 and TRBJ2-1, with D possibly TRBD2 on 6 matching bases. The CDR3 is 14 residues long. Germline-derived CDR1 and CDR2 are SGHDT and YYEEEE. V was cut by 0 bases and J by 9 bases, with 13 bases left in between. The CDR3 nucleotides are TGTGCCAGCAGCTTGGTTCCAACCGGGGGTGAGCAGTTCTTC. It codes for CASSLVPTGGEQFF.

The CDR3 bases are TGTGCCAGCTCAAGGGGCCTTCAGGAGACCCAGTACTTC. Translation: CASSRGLQETQYF. V is TRBV18 and J is TRBJ2-5; the D gene is possibly TRBD1 (5 bases). Per the germline V gene, CDR1 is KGHSH and CDR2 is LQKENI. V was clipped by 5 bases and J by 5 bases, with 12 bases between them. The CDR3 is 13 amino acids.

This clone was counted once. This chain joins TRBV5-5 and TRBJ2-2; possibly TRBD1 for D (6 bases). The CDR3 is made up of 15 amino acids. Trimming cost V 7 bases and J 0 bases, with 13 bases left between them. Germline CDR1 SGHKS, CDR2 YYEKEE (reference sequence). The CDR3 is CASYAGTTNTGELFF. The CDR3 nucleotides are TGTGCCAGCTACGCCGGGACAACGAACACCGGGGAGCTGTTTTTT.

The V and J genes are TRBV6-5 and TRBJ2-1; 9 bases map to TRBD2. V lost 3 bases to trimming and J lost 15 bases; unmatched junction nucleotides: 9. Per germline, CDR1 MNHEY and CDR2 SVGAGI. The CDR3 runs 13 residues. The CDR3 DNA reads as TGTGCCAGCAGTTATGGGGCGGGAGGGGCGGGGTTCTTC. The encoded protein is CASSYGAGGAGFF.

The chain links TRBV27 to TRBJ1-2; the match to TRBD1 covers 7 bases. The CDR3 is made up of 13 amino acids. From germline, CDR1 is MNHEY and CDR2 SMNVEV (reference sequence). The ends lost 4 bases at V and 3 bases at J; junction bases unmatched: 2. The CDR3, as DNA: TGTGCCAGCAGTTCAAGGGGGCACTATGGCTACACCTTC. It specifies CASSSRGHYGYTF.

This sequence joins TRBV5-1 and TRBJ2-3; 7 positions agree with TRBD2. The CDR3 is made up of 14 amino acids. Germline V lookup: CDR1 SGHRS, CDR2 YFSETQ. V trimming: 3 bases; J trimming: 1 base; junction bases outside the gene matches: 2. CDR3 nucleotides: TGCGCCAGCAGCTACACTAGCGGCACAGATACGCAGTATTTT. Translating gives CASSYTSGTDTQYF.

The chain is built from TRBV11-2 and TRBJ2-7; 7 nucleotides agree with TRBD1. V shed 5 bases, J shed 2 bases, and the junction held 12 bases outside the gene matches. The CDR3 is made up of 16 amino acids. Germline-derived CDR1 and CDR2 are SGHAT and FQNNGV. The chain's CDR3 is CASSTFDREGPYEQYF. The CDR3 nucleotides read TGTGCCAGCAGCACTTTCGACAGGGAAGGCCCCTACGAGCAGTACTTC.

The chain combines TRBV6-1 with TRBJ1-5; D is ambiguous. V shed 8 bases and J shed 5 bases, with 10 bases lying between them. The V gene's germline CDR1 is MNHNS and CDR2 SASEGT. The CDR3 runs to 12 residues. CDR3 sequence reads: CASGSRDQPQHF. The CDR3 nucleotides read TGTGCCAGCGGATCCCGGGATCAGCCCCAGCATTTT.

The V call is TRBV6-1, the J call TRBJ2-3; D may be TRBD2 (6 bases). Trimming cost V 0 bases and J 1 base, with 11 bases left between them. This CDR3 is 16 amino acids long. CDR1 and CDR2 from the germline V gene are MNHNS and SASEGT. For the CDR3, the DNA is TGTGCCAGCAGTGAAGCTTTTTGGGGGGGCACAGATACGCAGTATTTT. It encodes CASSEAFWGGTDTQYF.

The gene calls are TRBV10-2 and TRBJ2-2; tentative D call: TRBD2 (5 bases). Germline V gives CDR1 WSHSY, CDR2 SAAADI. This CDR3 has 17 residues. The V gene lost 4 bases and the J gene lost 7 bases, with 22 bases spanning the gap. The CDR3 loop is CASSARPLTSGGGELFF. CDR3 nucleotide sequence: TGCGCCAGCAGTGCACGCCCCCTAACCAGCGGAGGCGGGGAGCTGTTTTTT.